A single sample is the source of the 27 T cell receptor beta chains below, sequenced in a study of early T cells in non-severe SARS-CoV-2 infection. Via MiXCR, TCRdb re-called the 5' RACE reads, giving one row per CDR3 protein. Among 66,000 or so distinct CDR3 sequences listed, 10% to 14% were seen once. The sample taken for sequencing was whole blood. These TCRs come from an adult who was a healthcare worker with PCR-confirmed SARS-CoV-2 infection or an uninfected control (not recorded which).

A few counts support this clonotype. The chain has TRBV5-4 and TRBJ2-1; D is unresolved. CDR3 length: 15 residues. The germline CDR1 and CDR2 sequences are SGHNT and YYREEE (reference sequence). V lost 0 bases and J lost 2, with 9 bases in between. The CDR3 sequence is CASSLGRSAYNEQFF. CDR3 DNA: TGTGCCAGCAGCTTGGGCAGAAGCGCCTACAATGAGCAGTTCTTC.

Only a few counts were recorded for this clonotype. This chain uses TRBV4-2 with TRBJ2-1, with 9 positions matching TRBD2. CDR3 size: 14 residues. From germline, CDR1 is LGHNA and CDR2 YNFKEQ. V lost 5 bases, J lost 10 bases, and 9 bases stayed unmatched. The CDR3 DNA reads TGTGCCAGCAGCACGTCGGGACTAGCTGTGGAGCAGTTCTTC. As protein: CASSTSGLAVEQFF.

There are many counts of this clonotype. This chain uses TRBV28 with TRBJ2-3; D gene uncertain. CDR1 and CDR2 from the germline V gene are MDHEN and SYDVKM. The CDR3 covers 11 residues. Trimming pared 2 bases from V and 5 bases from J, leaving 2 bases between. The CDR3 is CASSLRDTQYF. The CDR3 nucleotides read TGTGCCAGCAGTTTAAGAGATACGCAGTATTTT.

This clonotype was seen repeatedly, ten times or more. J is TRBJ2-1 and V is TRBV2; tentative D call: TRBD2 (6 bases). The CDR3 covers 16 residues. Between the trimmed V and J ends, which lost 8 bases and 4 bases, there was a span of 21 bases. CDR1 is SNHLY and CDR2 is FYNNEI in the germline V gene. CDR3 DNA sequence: TGTGCCAGCCAAACCAGCGGGCCATATGGGTACAATGAGCAGTTCTTC. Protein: CASQTSGPYGYNEQFF.

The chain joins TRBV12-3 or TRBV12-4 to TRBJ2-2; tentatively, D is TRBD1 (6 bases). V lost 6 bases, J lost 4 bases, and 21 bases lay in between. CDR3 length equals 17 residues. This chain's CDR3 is CASRGTGWGQLTGELFF. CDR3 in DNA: TGTGCCAGCAGAGGGACGGGATGGGGGCAACTCACCGGGGAGCTGTTTTTT.

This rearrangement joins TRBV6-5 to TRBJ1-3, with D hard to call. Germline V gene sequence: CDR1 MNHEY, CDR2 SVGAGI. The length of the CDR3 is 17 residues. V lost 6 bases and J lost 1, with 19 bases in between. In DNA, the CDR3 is TGTGCCAGCAGCCCTGAGTTTCAGCCACGATCTGGAAACACCATATATTTT. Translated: CASSPEFQPRSGNTIYF.

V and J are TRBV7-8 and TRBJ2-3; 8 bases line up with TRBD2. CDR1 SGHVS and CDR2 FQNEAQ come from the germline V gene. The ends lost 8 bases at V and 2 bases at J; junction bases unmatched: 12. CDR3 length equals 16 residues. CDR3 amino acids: CASLEFSGANTDTQYF. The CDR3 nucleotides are TGTGCCAGCCTCGAATTTAGCGGGGCTAACACAGATACGCAGTATTTT.

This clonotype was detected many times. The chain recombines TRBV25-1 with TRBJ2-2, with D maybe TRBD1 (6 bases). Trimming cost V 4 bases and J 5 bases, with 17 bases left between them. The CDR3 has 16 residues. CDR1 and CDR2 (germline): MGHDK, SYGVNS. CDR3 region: CASSVLQPQGTGELFF. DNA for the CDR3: TGTGCCAGCAGTGTCCTCCAGCCCCAGGGGACCGGGGAGCTGTTTTTT.

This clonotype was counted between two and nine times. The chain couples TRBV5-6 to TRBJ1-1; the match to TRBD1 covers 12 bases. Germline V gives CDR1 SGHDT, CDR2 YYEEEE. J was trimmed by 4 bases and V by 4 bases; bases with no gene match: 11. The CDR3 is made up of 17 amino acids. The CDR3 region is CASSGAGTGGAGTEAFF. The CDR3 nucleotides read TGTGCCAGCAGCGGTGCCGGGACAGGGGGCGCAGGCACTGAAGCTTTCTTT.

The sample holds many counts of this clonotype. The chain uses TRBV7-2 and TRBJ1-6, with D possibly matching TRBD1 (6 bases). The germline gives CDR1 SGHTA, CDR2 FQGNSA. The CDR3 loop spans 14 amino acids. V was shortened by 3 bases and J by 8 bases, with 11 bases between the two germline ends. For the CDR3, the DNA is TGTGCCAGCAGCTTCTTAGGGGGGGATTCACCCCTCCACTTT. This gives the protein CASSFLGGDSPLHF. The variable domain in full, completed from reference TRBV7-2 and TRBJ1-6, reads GAGVSQSPSNKVTEKGKDVELRCDPISGHTALYWYRQSLGQGLEFLIYFQGNSAPDKSGLPSDRFSAERTGGSVSTLTIQRTQQEDSAVYLCASSFLGGDSPLHFGNGTRLTVT.

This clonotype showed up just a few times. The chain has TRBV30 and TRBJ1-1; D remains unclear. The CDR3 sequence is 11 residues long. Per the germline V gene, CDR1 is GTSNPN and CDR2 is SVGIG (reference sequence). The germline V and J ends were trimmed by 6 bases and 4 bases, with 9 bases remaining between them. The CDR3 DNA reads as TGTGCCTGTGTTCGAACCACTGAAGCTTTCTTT. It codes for CACVRTTEAFF.

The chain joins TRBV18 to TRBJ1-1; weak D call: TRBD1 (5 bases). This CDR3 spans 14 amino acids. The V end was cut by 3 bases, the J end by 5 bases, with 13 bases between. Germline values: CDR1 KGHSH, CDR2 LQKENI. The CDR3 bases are TGTGCCAGCTCACCGGGGGGACTAAGGACTGAAGCTTTCTTT. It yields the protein CASSPGGLRTEAFF.

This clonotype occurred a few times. CDR3 sequence reads: CASSGNGGPTDTQYF. DNA for the CDR3: TGTGCCAGCAGTGGGAACGGGGGCCCCACAGATACGCAGTATTTT. This chain joins TRBV2 and TRBJ2-3, with D perhaps TRBD1 or TRBD2 (6 bases each). Trimming removed 4 bases from V and 2 bases from J, with 13 bases in between. Germline CDR1 is SNHLY and CDR2 is FYNNEI. The CDR3 covers 15 residues. Full variable domain (rest looked up from reference TRBV2 and TRBJ2-3): EPEVTQTPSHQVTQMGQEVILRCVPISNHLYFYWYRQILGQKVEFLVSFYNNEISEKSEIFDDQFSVERPDGSNFTLKIRSTKLEDSAMYFCASSGNGGPTDTQYFGPGTRLTVL.

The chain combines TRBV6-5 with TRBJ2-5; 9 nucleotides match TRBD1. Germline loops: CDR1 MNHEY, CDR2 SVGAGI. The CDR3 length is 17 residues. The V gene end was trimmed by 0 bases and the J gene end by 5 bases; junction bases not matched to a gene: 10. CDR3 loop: CASSYSGPGQGKETQYF. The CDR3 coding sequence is TGTGCCAGCAGTTACTCGGGGCCGGGACAGGGAAAGGAGACCCAGTACTTC.

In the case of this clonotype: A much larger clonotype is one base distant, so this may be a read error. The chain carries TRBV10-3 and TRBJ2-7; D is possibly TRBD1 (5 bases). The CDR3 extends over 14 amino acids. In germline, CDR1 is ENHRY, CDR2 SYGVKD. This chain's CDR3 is CATTLVQGTYEQHF. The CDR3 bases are TGTGCCACAACCCTTGTCCAGGGCACCTACGAGCAGCACTTC.

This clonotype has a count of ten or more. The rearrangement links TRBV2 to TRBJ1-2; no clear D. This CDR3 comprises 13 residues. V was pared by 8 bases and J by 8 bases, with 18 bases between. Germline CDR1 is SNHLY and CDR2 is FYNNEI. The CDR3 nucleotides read TGTGCCAGCCTTCCCCTGGGGTCGGCGGGCTACACCTTC. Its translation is CASLPLGSAGYTF.

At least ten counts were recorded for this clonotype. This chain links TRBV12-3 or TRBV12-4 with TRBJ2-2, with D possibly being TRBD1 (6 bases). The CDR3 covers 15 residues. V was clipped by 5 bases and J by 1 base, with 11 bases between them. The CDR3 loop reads CASSLSGQNTGELFF. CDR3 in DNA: TGTGCCAGCAGTCTATCGGGACAGAACACCGGGGAGCTGTTTTTT.

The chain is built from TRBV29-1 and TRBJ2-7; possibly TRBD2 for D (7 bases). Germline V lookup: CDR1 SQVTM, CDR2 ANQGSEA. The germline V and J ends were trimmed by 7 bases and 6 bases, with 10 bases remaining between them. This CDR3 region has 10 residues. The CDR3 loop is CSGGGAEQYF. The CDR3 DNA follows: TGCAGCGGAGGGGGGGCCGAGCAGTACTTC.

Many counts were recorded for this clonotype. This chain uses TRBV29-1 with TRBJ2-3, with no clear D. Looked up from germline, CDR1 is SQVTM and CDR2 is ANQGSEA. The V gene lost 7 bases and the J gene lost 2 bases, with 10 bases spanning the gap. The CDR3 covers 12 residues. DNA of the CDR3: TGCAGCGGAATCCCCGCCACAGATACGCAGTATTTT. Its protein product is CSGIPATDTQYF.

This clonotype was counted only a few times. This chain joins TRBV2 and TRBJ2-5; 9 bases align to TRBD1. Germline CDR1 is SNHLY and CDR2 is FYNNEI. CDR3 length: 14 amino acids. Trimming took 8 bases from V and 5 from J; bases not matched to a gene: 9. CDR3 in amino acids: CASGLRQGGETQYF. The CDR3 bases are TGTGCCAGCGGGCTCAGACAGGGGGGCGAGACCCAGTACTTC.

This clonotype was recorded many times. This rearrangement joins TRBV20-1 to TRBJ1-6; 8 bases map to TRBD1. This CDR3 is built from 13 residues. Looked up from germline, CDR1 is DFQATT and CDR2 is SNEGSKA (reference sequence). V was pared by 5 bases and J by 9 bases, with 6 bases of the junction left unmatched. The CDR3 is CSAVTGGGSPLHF. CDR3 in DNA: TGCAGTGCTGTTACAGGGGGGGGTTCACCCCTCCACTTT.

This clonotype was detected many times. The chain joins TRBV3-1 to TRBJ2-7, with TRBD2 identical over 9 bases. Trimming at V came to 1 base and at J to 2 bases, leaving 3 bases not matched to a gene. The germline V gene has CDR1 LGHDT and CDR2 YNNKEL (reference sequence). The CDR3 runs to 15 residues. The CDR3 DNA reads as TGTGCCAGCAGCCAAGTTTCTAGCGGGACCTACGAGCAGTACTTC. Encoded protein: CASSQVSSGTYEQYF.

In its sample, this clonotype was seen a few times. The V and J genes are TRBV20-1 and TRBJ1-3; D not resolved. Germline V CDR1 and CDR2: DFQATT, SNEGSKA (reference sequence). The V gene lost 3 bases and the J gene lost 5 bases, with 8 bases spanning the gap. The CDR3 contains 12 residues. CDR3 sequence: CSASSMRNTIYF. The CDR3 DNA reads TGCAGTGCTAGTAGCATGAGAAACACCATATATTTT.

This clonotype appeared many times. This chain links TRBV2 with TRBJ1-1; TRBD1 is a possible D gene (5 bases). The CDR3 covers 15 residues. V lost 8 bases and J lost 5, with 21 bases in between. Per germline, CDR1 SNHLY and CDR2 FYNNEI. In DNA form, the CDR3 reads TGTGCCAGCCTCCCAAAATGGGGCCGGAGTACTGAAGCTTTCTTT. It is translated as CASLPKWGRSTEAFF. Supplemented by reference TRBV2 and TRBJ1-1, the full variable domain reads EPEVTQTPSHQVTQMGQEVILRCVPISNHLYFYWYRQILGQKVEFLVSFYNNEISEKSEIFDDQFSVERPDGSNFTLKIRSTKLEDSAMYFCASLPKWGRSTEAFFGQGTRLTVV.

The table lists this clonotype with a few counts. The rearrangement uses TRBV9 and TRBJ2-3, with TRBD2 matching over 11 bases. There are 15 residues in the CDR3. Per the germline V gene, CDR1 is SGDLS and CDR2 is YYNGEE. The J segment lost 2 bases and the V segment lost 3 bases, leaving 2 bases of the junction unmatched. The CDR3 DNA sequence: TGTGCCAGCAGCGGGGGACTAGCGGACACAGATACGCAGTATTTT. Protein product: CASSGGLADTDTQYF.

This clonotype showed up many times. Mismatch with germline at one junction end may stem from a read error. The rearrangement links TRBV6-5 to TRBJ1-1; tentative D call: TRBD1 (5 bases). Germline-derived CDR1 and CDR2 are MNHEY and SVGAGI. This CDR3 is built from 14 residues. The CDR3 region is CASSYRGEGTEVFF. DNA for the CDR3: TGTGCCAGCAGTTATCGGGGGGAAGGGACTGAAGTTTTCTTT.

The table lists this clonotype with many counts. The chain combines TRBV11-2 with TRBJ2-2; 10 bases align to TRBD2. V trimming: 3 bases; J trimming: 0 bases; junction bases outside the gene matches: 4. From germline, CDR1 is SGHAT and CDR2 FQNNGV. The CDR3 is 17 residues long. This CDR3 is CASSFFSGGTNTGELFF. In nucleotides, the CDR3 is TGTGCCAGCAGCTTTTTTAGCGGGGGGACGAACACCGGGGAGCTGTTTTTT.